The clone carrying this TCR beta chain was seen a few times. Its specificity is unknown. The data belong to a study of early T cells in non-severe SARS-CoV-2 infection. Study as a whole: Whole-blood bulk RNA, unsorted, was sequenced, and chains were unpaired. Points from the study as a whole: Using VDJdb, the matching emphasized anti-spike CD8 responses while missing private and CD4 specificities.

Unique molecular identifiers were affixed to single, distinct cDNA molecules. TCRdb ran MiXCR on the 5' RACE reads and lists one entry per CDR3 protein. The data show about 39,000 distinct CDR3 sequences, 7% to 8% seen once. V dropped 1 base and J dropped 6; count of bases not matched to a gene: 2. This CDR3 has 13 amino acids. Germline V gene data show CDR1 as SGDLS and CDR2 as YYNGEE. This chain uses TRBV9 with TRBJ1-1, with 8 bases matching TRBD1. This clonotype was obtained from an adult who was a healthcare worker with PCR-confirmed SARS-CoV-2 infection or an uninfected control (not recorded which). Sequencing input: whole blood. The CDR3 is CASSVTGGAEAFF. The CDR3 DNA follows: TGTGCCAGCAGCGTAACAGGGGGGGCTGAAGCTTTCTTT.